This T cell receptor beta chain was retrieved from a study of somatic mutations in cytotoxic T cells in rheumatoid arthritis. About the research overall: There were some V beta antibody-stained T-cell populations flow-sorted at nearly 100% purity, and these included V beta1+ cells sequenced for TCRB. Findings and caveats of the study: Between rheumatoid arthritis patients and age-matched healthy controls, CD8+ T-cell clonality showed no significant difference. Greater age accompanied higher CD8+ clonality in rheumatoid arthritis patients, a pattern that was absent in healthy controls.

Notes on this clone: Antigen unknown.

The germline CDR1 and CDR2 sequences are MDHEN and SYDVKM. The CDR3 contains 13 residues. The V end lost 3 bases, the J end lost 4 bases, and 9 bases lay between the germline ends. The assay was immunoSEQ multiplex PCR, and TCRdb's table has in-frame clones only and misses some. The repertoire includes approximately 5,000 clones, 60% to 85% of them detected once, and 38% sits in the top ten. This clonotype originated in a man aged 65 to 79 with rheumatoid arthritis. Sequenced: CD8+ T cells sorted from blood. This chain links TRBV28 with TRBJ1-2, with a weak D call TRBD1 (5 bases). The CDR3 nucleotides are TGTGCCAGCAGTTTGGCGGGACTCTATGGCTACACCTTC. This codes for CASSLAGLYGYTF.